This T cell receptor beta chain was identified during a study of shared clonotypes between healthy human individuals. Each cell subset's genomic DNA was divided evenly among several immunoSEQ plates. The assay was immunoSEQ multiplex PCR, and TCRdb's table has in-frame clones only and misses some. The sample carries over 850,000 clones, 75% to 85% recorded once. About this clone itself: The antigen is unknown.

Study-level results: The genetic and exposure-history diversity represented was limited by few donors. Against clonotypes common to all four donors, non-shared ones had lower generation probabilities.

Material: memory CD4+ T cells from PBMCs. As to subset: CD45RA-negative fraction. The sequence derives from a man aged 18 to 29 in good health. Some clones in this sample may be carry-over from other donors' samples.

In DNA, the CDR3 is TGCGCCAGCAGCGACCAGGGCAGGACTGGGGTTGGCTACACCTTC. Its protein product is CASSDQGRTGVGYTF. The rearrangement uses TRBV5-1 and TRBJ1-2, with a weak D call TRBD1 (5 bases). Trimming took off 4 bases at V and 7 bases at J, with 20 bases between the two ends. Germline loops: CDR1 SGHRS, CDR2 YFSETQ. The CDR3 runs 15 residues.